This T cell receptor beta chain is drawn from a study of T cell repertoires in cytomegalovirus infection. CDR3 length: 14 amino acids. The V gene lost 5 bases and the J gene lost 3 bases, with 14 bases spanning the gap. Sample share makes this clonotype large. Antigen specificity is unknown. MiXCR, run by TCRdb on the reads, gives a single entry per CDR3 protein. Among approximately 49,000 distinct CDR3 sequences listed, about 18% were seen once. Specimen: CD8+ T cells from cultured PBMCs, collected from culture after CMV antigen stimulation. V usage is TRBV12-3 or TRBV12-4 and J usage is TRBJ2-7; tentatively, D is TRBD1 (6 bases). The receptor was isolated from a human donor in good health (CMV status not recorded). Some clones in this sample may be carry-over from other donors' samples. The CDR3 sequence is CASSPDTGNYEQYF. In DNA form, the CDR3 reads TGTGCCAGCAGTCCTGATACAGGGAACTACGAGCAGTACTTC.